These 20 T cell receptor beta chains share one sample of origin, sequenced in a study of patients and donors after allogeneic stem cell transplantation. TCRdb ran MiXCR on the RT-PCR reads and lists one entry per CDR3 protein. The sample contains some 150,000 distinct CDR3 sequences, approximately 40% of which appear only once. What was sequenced was blood, either unsorted or a sorted T cell fraction (not recorded which). These receptors were obtained from a human donor who was either an allogeneic HSCT recipient or a stem cell or donor lymphocyte infusion donor (not recorded which). It is not recorded whose cells these are; they may come from a transplant donor.

The chain has TRBV27 and TRBJ1-1, with 7 bases lining up with TRBD1. Looked up from germline, CDR1 is MNHEY and CDR2 is SMNVEV (reference sequence). V was clipped by 5 bases and J by 11 bases; unmatched bases: 11. The CDR3 is 13 amino acids. The CDR3 DNA reads TGTGCCAGCAGTGCTCTACAGGGGACTAGTGCTTTCTTT. This sequence encodes CASSALQGTSAFF.

This clonotype was found a few times. J is TRBJ2-1 and V is TRBV12-3 or TRBV12-4, with TRBD1 identical over 8 bases. Trimming at V came to 6 bases and at J to 7 bases, leaving 8 bases not matched to a gene. The CDR3 runs to 14 residues. In DNA form, the CDR3 reads TGTGCCAGCAGGGACGGCAGGGGGCGAAATGAGCAGTTCTTC. It translates to CASRDGRGRNEQFF.

This clonotype appeared a single time. The chain employs TRBV5-1 and TRBJ2-3; no clear D gene. Per the germline V gene, CDR1 is SGHRS and CDR2 is YFSETQ. Trimming pared 4 bases from V and 0 bases from J, leaving 6 bases between. The CDR3 consists of 13 residues. The CDR3 coding sequence is TGCGCCAGCAGCCCCCTTAGCACAGATACGCAGTATTTT. Encoded protein: CASSPLSTDTQYF.

This chain links TRBV28 with TRBJ1-1; no firm D call. The CDR3 has 11 amino acids. The germline V gene encodes CDR1 MDHEN and CDR2 SYDVKM. Trimming stripped 3 bases from V and 7 bases from J, with 6 bases between. The CDR3 DNA is TGTGCCAGCAGTTTCTGGGATGAAGCTTTCTTT. This codes for CASSFWDEAFF.

This clonotype was detected only a few times. The chain carries TRBV20-1 and TRBJ1-1, with D possibly matching TRBD1 (5 bases). CDR1 is DFQATT and CDR2 is SNEGSKA in the germline V gene (reference sequence). Trimming shortened V by 3 bases and J by 1 base, and 12 bases separated the two germline ends. The CDR3 covers 14 residues. CDR3 DNA: TGCAGTGCTAGTCCCGGGGCAGGGAACACTGAAGCTTTCTTT. Its translation: CSASPGAGNTEAFF.

The chain joins TRBV2 to TRBJ2-5; TRBD2 aligns across 11 bases. The V and J ends lost 6 bases and 4 bases, in that order; junction bases with no gene match: 4. Germline CDR1 SNHLY, CDR2 FYNNEI. The CDR3 has 14 residues. CDR3 nucleotide sequence: TGTGCCAGCAGCGGAACTAGCGGGGGAGAGACCCAGTACTTC. As protein: CASSGTSGGETQYF.

CDR3: CSVASGNRSYNEQFF. The CDR3 nucleotides are TGCAGCGTCGCCTCCGGGAACCGATCCTACAATGAGCAGTTCTTC. The chain employs TRBV29-1 and TRBJ2-1, with D tentatively TRBD2 (5 bases). Trimming took 6 bases from V and 1 from J, leaving 16 bases between them. This CDR3 is built from 15 residues. Germline lookup yields CDR1 SQVTM and CDR2 ANQGSEA.

The chain has TRBV9 and TRBJ2-3, with 14 bases fitting TRBD2. The CDR3 consists of 18 residues. V was pared by 1 base and J by 3 bases, with 7 bases of the junction left unmatched. Per germline, CDR1 SGDLS and CDR2 YYNGEE. This CDR3 reads CASSVSMGLAGATDTQYF. The CDR3 DNA sequence: TGTGCCAGCAGCGTATCTATGGGACTAGCGGGGGCAACAGATACGCAGTATTTT.

The CDR3 nucleotides are TGTGCCAGCAGTGAAACGTGGAACACTGAAGCTTTCTTT. Translating it yields CASSETWNTEAFF. V is TRBV2 and J is TRBJ1-1; no clear D. The CDR3 is 13 residues long. Trimming pared 2 bases from V and 1 base from J, leaving 5 bases between. CDR1 and CDR2 from the germline V gene are SNHLY and FYNNEI.

The J gene is TRBJ2-5, the V gene TRBV7-9; 7 nucleotides line up with TRBD2. CDR3 length equals 17 residues. Germline V gene data show CDR1 as SEHNR and CDR2 as FQNEAQ (reference sequence). V was pared by 5 bases and J by 2 bases, with 14 bases of the junction left unmatched. The CDR3 nucleotides read TGTGCCAGCAGCCTCCTCTACGGGGAGGGCCTACAAGAGACCCAGTACTTC. Protein sequence: CASSLLYGEGLQETQYF.

The chain recombines TRBV6-5 with TRBJ1-2; D might be TRBD1 (5 bases). Germline CDR1 is MNHEY and CDR2 is SVGAGI. Trimming took 2 bases from V and 8 from J, leaving 12 bases between them. This CDR3 comprises 13 residues. The CDR3 spells CASSYPGQSGYTF. In nucleotides, the CDR3 is TGTGCCAGCAGTTACCCAGGGCAAAGCGGCTACACCTTC.

There are a few counts of this clonotype. The chain employs TRBV29-1 and TRBJ1-2; D is unclear. Trimming left V 6 bases short and J 7 bases short, with 12 bases between. The germline V gene encodes CDR1 SQVTM and CDR2 ANQGSEA. The CDR3 is 11 amino acids. The CDR3 protein is CSVSSNGGYTF. The CDR3 nucleotides are TGCAGCGTGTCCTCTAACGGTGGCTACACCTTC.

The gene calls are TRBV5-1 and TRBJ2-3; D is ambiguous. The CDR3 loop spans 16 amino acids. The ends were cut back, 0 bases at V and 0 bases at J, with 11 bases in the middle. Germline CDR1 reads SGHRS; CDR2 reads YFSETQ. The CDR3 region is CASSLASHSSTDTQYF. The CDR3 coding sequence is TGCGCCAGCAGCTTGGCTTCGCACAGCAGCACAGATACGCAGTATTTT.

The chain is built from TRBV28 and TRBJ2-3; D is uncertain. CDR3 length: 11 residues. The V end lost 10 bases, the J end lost 4 bases, and 9 bases lay between the germline ends. Germline V gives CDR1 MDHEN, CDR2 SYDVKM. The CDR3 loop is CAIGTPDTQYF. In DNA, the CDR3 is TGTGCCATAGGAACCCCAGATACGCAGTATTTT.

The table lists this clonotype with a few counts. The chain couples TRBV3-1 to TRBJ1-1; D remains unclear. Between the trimmed V and J ends, which lost 10 bases and 0 bases, there was a span of 9 bases. This CDR3 is built from 12 residues. Germline loops: CDR1 LGHDT, CDR2 YNNKEL (reference sequence). The CDR3 DNA reads TGTGCCACCTCGCGCGTGAACACTGAAGCTTTCTTT. It yields the protein CATSRVNTEAFF.

This sequence joins TRBV6-1 and TRBJ1-5; tentatively, D is TRBD1 (5 bases). V lost 3 bases and J 4 bases, leaving 13 bases between the germline ends. Looked up from germline, CDR1 is MNHNS and CDR2 is SASEGT. CDR3 length: 15 residues. The CDR3 is CASSDHPGSNQPQHF. The DNA of the CDR3 is TGTGCCAGCAGTGACCACCCAGGGAGTAATCAGCCCCAGCATTTT.

This clonotype was counted a few times. The gene calls are TRBV9 and TRBJ1-2; perhaps TRBD1 as D (5 bases). Germline CDR1 and CDR2: SGDLS and YYNGEE. Trimming took 0 bases from V and 7 from J, leaving 13 bases between them. CDR3 length equals 14 residues. The CDR3 DNA is TGTGCCAGCAGCGTAGGTGGGGGTGTCGGTGGCTACACCTTC. Translating gives CASSVGGGVGGYTF. Using reference TRBV9 and TRBJ1-2 for the parts outside the CDR3, the full variable domain is DSGVTQTPKHLITATGQRVTLRCSPRSGDLSVYWYQQSLDQGLQFLIQYYNGEERAKGNILERFSAQQFPDLHSELNLSSLELGDSALYFCASSVGGGVGGYTFGSGTRLTVV.

The CDR3 loop is CASSLAARGGTDTQYF. CDR3 coding DNA: TGTGCCAGCAGTTTAGCAGCGCGGGGCGGCACAGATACGCAGTATTTT. The rearrangement uses TRBV12-3 or TRBV12-4 and TRBJ2-3; the D gene is possibly TRBD2 (6 bases). V dropped 0 bases and J dropped 1 base, with 11 bases sitting between them. The CDR3 covers 16 residues.

The chain joins TRBV20-1 to TRBJ2-1; unclear D gene. The V gene lost 3 bases and the J gene lost 0 bases, with 12 bases spanning the gap. The CDR3 has 15 amino acids. Per germline, CDR1 DFQATT and CDR2 SNEGSKA (reference sequence). The CDR3 spells CSASDDHRSYNEQFF. CDR3 in DNA: TGCAGTGCTAGCGATGACCACCGCTCCTACAATGAGCAGTTCTTC.

This clonotype was seen a few times. This chain connects TRBV28 to TRBJ2-1, with D perhaps matching TRBD2 (5 bases). Germline lookup yields CDR1 MDHEN and CDR2 SYDVKM. The germline V and J ends were trimmed by 3 bases and 5 bases, with 14 bases remaining between them. CDR3 length equals 15 residues. The DNA for the CDR3 is TGTGCCAGCAGTTTTGAGGGCCTTCCTAACAATGAGCAGTTCTTC. This translates into CASSFEGLPNNEQFF.